Shown below are 4 T cell receptor beta chains from a single sample sequenced in a study of blood T cell repertoires in COVID-19. Some clones are missing from TCRdb's copy, which holds only in-frame ones; the method was immunoSEQ multiplex PCR. The sample lists around 240,000 clones; approximately 85% were seen once. Material for sequencing was PBMCs or T cells enriched from blood (not recorded which). These receptors were taken from a woman aged 50 to 60 who had recovered from COVID-19.

The genes are TRBV7-2 and TRBJ2-5, with D unresolved. Germline V gives CDR1 SGHTA, CDR2 FQGNSA. The CDR3 sequence is 13 residues long. The V end lost 5 bases, the J end lost 4 bases, and 11 bases lay between the germline ends. This CDR3 is CASSPRVRETQYF. The CDR3 region has the DNA TGTGCCAGCAGCCCTCGGGTCAGAGAGACCCAGTACTTC.

This clone was observed once. The V and J genes are TRBV6-1 and TRBJ1-1, with 9 bases that match TRBD1. CDR1 MNHNS and CDR2 SASEGT come from the germline V gene. The CDR3 contains 16 residues. V lost 4 bases, J lost 2 bases, and 8 bases stayed unmatched. CDR3 sequence: CASSATGGYLNTEAFF. The CDR3 DNA reads TGTGCCAGCAGTGCGACAGGGGGTTACCTTAACACTGAAGCTTTCTTT.

V is TRBV24-1 and J is TRBJ1-1, with TRBD1 as a possible D gene (6 bases). V shed 3 bases and J shed 5 bases, with 12 bases lying between them. The CDR3 covers 14 residues. Germline CDR1 and CDR2: KGHDR and SFDVKD. CDR3 residues: CATSDGGAGTEAFF. The CDR3 DNA sequence: TGTGCCACCAGTGATGGGGGGGCGGGTACTGAAGCTTTCTTT.

The rearrangement uses TRBV6-5 and TRBJ2-3, with D perhaps matching TRBD1 (5 bases). The CDR3 extends over 14 amino acids. The V and J ends lost 6 bases and 0 bases respectively, with 10 bases between them. Germline V gene data show CDR1 as MNHEY and CDR2 as SVGAGI. CDR3 nucleotide sequence: TGTGCCAGCAGAAGACAGAGAAGCACAGATACGCAGTATTTT. Translated, it gives CASRRQRSTDTQYF.